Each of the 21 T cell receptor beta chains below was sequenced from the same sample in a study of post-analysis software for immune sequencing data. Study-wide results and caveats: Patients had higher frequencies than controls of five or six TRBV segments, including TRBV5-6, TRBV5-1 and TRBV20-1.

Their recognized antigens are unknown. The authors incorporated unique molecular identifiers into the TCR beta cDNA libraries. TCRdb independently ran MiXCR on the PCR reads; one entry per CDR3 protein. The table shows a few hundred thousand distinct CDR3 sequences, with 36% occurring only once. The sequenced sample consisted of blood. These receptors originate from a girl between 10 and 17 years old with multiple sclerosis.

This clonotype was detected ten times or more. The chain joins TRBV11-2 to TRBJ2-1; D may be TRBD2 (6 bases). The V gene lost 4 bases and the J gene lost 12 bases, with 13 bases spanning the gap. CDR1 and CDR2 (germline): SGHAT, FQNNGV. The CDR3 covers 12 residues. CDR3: CASSWGTGGQFF. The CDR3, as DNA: TGTGCCAGCAGCTGGGGAACCGGGGGGCAGTTCTTC.

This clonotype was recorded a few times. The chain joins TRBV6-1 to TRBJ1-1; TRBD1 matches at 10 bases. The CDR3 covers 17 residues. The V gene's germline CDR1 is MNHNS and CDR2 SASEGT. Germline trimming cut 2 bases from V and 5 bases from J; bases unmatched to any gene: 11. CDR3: CASSEPPSGQGWTEAFF. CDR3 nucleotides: TGTGCCAGCAGTGAACCACCGTCGGGACAGGGGTGGACTGAAGCTTTCTTT.

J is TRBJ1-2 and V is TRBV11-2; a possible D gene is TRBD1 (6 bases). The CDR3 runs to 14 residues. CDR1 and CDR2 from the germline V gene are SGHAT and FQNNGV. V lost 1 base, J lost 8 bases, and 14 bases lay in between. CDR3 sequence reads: CASSLGLGARGYTF. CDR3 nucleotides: TGTGCCAGCAGCTTAGGGCTGGGGGCGCGGGGCTACACCTTC.

The DNA for the CDR3 is TGCAGTGCTAGAATTCCGGGACATCGCTCTGGAAACACCATATATTTT. Its translation: CSARIPGHRSGNTIYF. The chain carries TRBV20-1 and TRBJ1-3; TRBD1 might be the D (6 bases). The ends were cut back, 2 bases at V and 0 bases at J, with 14 bases in the middle. The V gene's germline CDR1 is DFQATT and CDR2 SNEGSKA (reference sequence). The CDR3 length is 16 residues.

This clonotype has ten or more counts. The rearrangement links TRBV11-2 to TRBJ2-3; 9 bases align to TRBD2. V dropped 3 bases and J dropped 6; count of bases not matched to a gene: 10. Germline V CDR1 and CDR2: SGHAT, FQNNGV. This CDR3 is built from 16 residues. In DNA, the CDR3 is TGTGCCAGCAGCTTGAATGGCGGGGGGGCCCGGGATACGCAGTATTTT. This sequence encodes CASSLNGGGARDTQYF.

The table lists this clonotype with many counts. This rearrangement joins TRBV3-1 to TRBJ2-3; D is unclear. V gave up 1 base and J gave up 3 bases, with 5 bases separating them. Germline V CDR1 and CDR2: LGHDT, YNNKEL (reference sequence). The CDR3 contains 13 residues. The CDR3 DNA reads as TGTGCCAGCAGCCAAGTCCTTACAGATACGCAGTATTTT. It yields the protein CASSQVLTDTQYF.

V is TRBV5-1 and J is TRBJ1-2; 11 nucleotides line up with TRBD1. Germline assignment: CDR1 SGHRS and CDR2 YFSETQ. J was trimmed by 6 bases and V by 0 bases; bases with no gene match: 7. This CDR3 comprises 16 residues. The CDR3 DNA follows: TGCGCCAGCAGCTTGGCCGGGACAGGGGGTTCGGATGGCTACACCTTC. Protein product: CASSLAGTGGSDGYTF.

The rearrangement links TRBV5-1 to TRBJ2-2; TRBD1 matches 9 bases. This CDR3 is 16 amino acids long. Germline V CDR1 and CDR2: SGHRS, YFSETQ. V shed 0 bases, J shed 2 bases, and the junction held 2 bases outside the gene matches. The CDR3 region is CASSLEQGANTGELFF. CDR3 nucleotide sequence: TGCGCCAGCAGCTTGGAACAGGGGGCTAACACCGGGGAGCTGTTTTTT.

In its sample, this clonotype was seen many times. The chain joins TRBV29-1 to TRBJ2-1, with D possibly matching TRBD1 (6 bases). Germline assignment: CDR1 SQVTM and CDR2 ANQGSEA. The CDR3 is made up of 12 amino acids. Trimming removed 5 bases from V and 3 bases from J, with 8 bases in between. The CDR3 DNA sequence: TGCAGCGTTTCACAGGGCTACAATGAGCAGTTCTTC. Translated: CSVSQGYNEQFF.

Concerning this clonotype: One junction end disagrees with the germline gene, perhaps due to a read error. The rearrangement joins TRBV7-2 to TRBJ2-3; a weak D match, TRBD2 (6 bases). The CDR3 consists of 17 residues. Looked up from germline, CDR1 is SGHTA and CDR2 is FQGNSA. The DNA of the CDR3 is TGTGCCAGCAGCGGTCGAGTCGGAGGGCCTTTCCCAGATACGCGGTATTTT. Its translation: CASSGRVGGPFPDTRYF. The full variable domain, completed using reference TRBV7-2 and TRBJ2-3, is GAGVSQSPSNKVTEKGKDVELRCDPISGHTALYWYRQSLGQGLEFLIYFQGNSAPDKSGLPSDRFSAERTGGSVSTLTIQRTQQEDSAVYLCASSGRVGGPFPDTRYFGPGTRLTVL.

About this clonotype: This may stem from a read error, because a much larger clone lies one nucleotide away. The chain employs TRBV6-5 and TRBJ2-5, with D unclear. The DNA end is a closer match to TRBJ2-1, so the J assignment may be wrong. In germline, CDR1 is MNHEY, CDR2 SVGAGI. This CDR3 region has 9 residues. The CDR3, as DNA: TGTGCCAGACAAGAGACCCAGTTCTTC. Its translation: CARQETQFF.

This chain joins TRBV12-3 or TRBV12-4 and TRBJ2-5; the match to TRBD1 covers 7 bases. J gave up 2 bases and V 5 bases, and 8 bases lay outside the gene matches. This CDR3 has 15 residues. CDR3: CASSKETGWQETQYF. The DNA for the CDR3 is TGTGCCAGCAGTAAAGAGACAGGGTGGCAAGAGACCCAGTACTTC.

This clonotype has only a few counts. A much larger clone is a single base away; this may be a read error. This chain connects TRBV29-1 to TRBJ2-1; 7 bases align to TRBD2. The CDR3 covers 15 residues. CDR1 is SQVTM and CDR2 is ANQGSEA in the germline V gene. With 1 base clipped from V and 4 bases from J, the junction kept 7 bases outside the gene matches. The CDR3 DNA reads TGCAGCGTTGAAGGTGTCGGCGGGGGATACAATGAGCAGTTCTTC. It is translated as CSVEGVGGGYNEQFF.

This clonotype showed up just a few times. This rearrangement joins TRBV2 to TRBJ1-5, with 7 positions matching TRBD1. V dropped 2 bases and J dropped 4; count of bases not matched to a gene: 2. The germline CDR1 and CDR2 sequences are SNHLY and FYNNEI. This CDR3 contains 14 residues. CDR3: CASSEMTGNQPQHF. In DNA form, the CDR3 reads TGTGCCAGCAGTGAAATGACAGGGAATCAGCCCCAGCATTTT.

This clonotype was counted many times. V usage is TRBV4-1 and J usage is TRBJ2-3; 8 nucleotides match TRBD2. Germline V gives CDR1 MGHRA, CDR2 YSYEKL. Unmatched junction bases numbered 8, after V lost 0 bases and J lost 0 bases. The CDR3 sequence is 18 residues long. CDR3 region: CASSQDQIAGISTDTQYF. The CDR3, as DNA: TGCGCCAGCAGCCAAGATCAGATAGCGGGGATTAGCACAGATACGCAGTATTTT.

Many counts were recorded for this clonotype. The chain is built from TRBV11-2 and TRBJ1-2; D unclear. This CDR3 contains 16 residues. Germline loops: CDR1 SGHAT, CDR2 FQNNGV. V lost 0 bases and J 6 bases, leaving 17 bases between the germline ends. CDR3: CASSLETATRSDGYTF. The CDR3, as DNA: TGTGCCAGCAGCTTAGAGACCGCTACAAGAAGCGATGGCTACACCTTC.

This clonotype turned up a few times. The CDR3 spells CSARRAGSNEKLFF. In nucleotides, the CDR3 is TGCAGTGCTAGAAGGGCGGGCTCTAATGAAAAACTGTTTTTT. The chain is built from TRBV20-1 and TRBJ1-4; D remains unclear. V was cut by 2 bases and J by 3 bases, with 10 bases left in between. CDR3 length equals 14 residues. Germline V gene lookup returns CDR1 DFQATT and CDR2 SNEGSKA (reference sequence).

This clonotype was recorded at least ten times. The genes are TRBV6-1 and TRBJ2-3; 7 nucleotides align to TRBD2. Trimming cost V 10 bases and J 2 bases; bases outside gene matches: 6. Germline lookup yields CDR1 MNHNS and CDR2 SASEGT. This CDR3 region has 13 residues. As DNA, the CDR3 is TGTGCCACCAGCGGGGATAACACAGATACGCAGTATTTT. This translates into CATSGDNTDTQYF.

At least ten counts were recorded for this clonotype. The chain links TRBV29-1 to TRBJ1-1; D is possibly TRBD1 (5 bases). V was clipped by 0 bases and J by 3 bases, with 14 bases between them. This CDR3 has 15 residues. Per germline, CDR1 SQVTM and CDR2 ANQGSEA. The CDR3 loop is CSVEDLRDSYTEAFF. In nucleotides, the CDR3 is TGCAGCGTTGAAGATCTTAGAGACAGTTACACTGAAGCTTTCTTT.

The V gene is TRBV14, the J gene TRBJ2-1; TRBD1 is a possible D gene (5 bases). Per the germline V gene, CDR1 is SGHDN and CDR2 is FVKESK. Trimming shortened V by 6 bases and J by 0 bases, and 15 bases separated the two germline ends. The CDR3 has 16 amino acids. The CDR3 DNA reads TGTGCCAGCAGTCCACAGGCTCGGAGCTCCTACAATGAGCAGTTCTTC. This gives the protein CASSPQARSSYNEQFF.

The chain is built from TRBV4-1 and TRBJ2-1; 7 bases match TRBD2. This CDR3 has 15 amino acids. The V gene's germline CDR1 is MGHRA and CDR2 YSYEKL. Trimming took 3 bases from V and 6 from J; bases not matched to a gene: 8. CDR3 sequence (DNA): TGCGCCAGCAGCCAGACGGGACTAATGCTCAATGAGCAGTTCTTC. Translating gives CASSQTGLMLNEQFF.